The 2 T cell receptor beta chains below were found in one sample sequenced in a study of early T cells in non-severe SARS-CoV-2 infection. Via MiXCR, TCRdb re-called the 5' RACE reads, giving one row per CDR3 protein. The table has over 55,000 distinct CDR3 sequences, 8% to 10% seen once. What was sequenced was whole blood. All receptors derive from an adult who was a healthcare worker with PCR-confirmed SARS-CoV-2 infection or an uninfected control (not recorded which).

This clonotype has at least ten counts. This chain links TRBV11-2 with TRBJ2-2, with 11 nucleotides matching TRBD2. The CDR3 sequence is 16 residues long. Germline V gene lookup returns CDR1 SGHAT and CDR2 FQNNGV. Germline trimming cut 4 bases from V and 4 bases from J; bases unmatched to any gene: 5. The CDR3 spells CASSYTSGSSTGELFF. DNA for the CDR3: TGTGCCAGCAGCTACACTAGCGGGAGCAGCACCGGGGAGCTGTTTTTT.

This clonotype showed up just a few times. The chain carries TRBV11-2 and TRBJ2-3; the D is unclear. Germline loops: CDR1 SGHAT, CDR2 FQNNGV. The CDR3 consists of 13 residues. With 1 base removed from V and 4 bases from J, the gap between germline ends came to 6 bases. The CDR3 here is CASSLVGADTQYF. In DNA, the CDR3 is TGTGCCAGCAGCTTAGTGGGTGCAGATACGCAGTATTTT.